This T cell receptor (beta chain) was identified in a study of T-cell memory formation after mild COVID-19. Study-wide results and caveats: CD4+ contracting clones were mainly CM and EM; CD8+ ones, EMRA. Several responding clones turned up in pre-infection memory, indicating that cross-reactive memory may have taken part.

Using its own MiXCR run on the 5' RACE reads, TCRdb lists one record per CDR3 protein. Among approximately 150,000 distinct CDR3 sequences listed, 13% to 15% were seen once. A remark on this clonotype: The target antigen is unknown.

Germline CDR1 is SNHLY and CDR2 is FYNNEI. The V end was cut by 5 bases, the J end by 1 base, with 9 bases between. The CDR3 extends over 15 amino acids. The TCR comes from an adult woman who had mild COVID-19 (a few samples of this study predate the infection). Cell type and time point are not known. Sequencing was performed on PBMCs or a T cell subset sorted from them (not recorded which). The V call is TRBV2, the J call TRBJ2-6; D may be TRBD1 (6 bases). CDR3 protein: CASSTDRSGANVLTF. As DNA, the CDR3 is TGTGCCAGCAGTACCGACAGGTCTGGGGCCAACGTCCTGACTTTC.